The 17 T cell receptor beta chains presented below share a single source sample, sequenced in a study of cytomegalovirus exposure and HLA in healthy donors. Assay: immunoSEQ multiplex PCR; the TCRdb copy retains only in-frame clones and omits some. The sample has roughly 43,000 clones, approximately 93% seen once. The source material was PBMCs. The receptors originated from a young woman in good health and CMV-seronegative.

This sequence joins TRBV11-2 and TRBJ1-1; 8 bases line up with TRBD1. CDR3 size: 14 residues. From germline, CDR1 is SGHAT and CDR2 FQNNGV. J lost 4 bases, V lost 1 base, and 2 bases had no gene match. The DNA for the CDR3 is TGTGCCAGCAGCTTAGGACAGGGGAGCACTGAAGCTTTCTTT. Amino acid sequence: CASSLGQGSTEAFF.

This chain uses TRBV6-4 with TRBJ1-1; no reliable D call. The V end lost 0 bases, the J end lost 4 bases, and 9 bases lay between the germline ends. Germline CDR1 is MRHNA and CDR2 is SNTAGT. The CDR3 totals 14 residues. The CDR3 coding sequence is TGTGCCAGCAGTGACTCGGAGGGAAGCACTGAAGCTTTCTTT. Protein product: CASSDSEGSTEAFF.

This rearrangement joins TRBV28 to TRBJ1-5; D might be TRBD1 (6 bases). Trimming pared 2 bases from V and 3 bases from J, leaving 8 bases between. The germline CDR1 and CDR2 sequences are MDHEN and SYDVKM. This CDR3 comprises 14 residues. The CDR3 protein is CASSLGQNNQPQHF. The CDR3 nucleotides are TGTGCCAGCAGTTTAGGACAGAACAATCAGCCCCAGCATTTT.

The gene calls are TRBV6-1 and TRBJ1-1; no reliable D call. Looked up from germline, CDR1 is MNHNS and CDR2 is SASEGT. This CDR3 has 13 residues. V lost 2 bases and J 7 bases, leaving 11 bases between the germline ends. The chain's CDR3 is CASSEPSSGEAFF. The CDR3 coding sequence is TGTGCCAGCAGTGAACCCTCCAGTGGTGAAGCTTTCTTT.

The rearrangement links TRBV5-1 to TRBJ2-3, with D perhaps matching TRBD1 (6 bases). Per germline, CDR1 SGHRS and CDR2 YFSETQ. The V end was cut by 0 bases, the J end by 3 bases, with 17 bases between. The CDR3 has 17 residues. This chain's CDR3 is CASSLEGRGGSTDTQYF. The CDR3 bases are TGCGCCAGCAGCTTGGAAGGCAGGGGCGGTAGTACAGATACGCAGTATTTT.

This chain links TRBV6-5 with TRBJ1-1; D perhaps matches TRBD1 (5 bases). The CDR3 length is 11 residues. Germline V gives CDR1 MNHEY, CDR2 SVGAGI. The V and J ends lost 6 bases and 10 bases respectively, with 12 bases between them. The CDR3 nucleotides read TGTGCCAGCAGCCACGGGGGGGGAGCTTTCTTT. This codes for CASSHGGGAFF.

The chain recombines TRBV28 with TRBJ1-5; 9 nucleotides align to TRBD1. V dropped 4 bases and J dropped 3; count of bases not matched to a gene: 7. Germline CDR1 and CDR2: MDHEN and SYDVKM. The CDR3 sequence is 16 residues long. CDR3 amino acids: CASSSLTGGNNQPQHF. In DNA form, the CDR3 reads TGTGCCAGCAGTTCTCTGACAGGGGGAAACAATCAGCCCCAGCATTTT.

The J gene is TRBJ2-1, the V gene TRBV9; D perhaps matches TRBD2 (5 bases). Trimming shortened V by 0 bases and J by 6 bases, and 10 bases separated the two germline ends. The germline gives CDR1 SGDLS, CDR2 YYNGEE. The CDR3 totals 14 residues. As DNA, the CDR3 is TGTGCCAGCAGCGTAGGCCCCGCGGGCAATGAGCAGTTCTTC. It translates to CASSVGPAGNEQFF.

The chain is built from TRBV28 and TRBJ2-7, with 7 bases fitting TRBD2. With V trimmed by 6 bases and J by 3 bases, 5 bases remained unmatched. In germline, CDR1 is MDHEN, CDR2 SYDVKM. The CDR3 is 13 amino acids. The chain's CDR3 is CASRGGRSYEQYF. The DNA of the CDR3 is TGTGCCAGCAGGGGAGGGCGAAGCTACGAGCAGTACTTC.

The genes are TRBV2 and TRBJ1-5; D call uncertain. V was trimmed by 5 bases and J by 7 bases, leaving 9 bases between them. Germline CDR1 SNHLY, CDR2 FYNNEI. This CDR3 is built from 12 residues. The CDR3: CASSPREQPQHF. In DNA form, the CDR3 reads TGTGCCAGCAGTCCACGGGAGCAGCCCCAGCATTTT.

The rearrangement links TRBV19 to TRBJ2-5; 11 bases are shared with TRBD1. V trimming: 0 bases; J trimming: 5 bases; junction bases outside the gene matches: 8. The CDR3 contains 17 residues. Germline V gene sequence: CDR1 LNHDA, CDR2 SQIVND (reference sequence). CDR3 residues: CASSIDQRTGGDETQYF. CDR3 coding DNA: TGTGCCAGTAGTATAGACCAGAGGACAGGGGGCGACGAGACCCAGTACTTC.

This clone showed up just a few times. The rearrangement links TRBV6-1 to TRBJ2-7; a weak D match, TRBD1 (5 bases). V was cut by 0 bases and J by 0 bases, with 9 bases left in between. The CDR3 covers 15 residues. From germline, CDR1 is MNHNS and CDR2 SASEGT. This CDR3 is CASSEALDSSYEQYF. The CDR3 nucleotides are TGTGCCAGCAGTGAAGCCCTCGACAGCTCCTACGAGCAGTACTTC.

V is TRBV28 and J is TRBJ2-7; 10 bases align to TRBD2. This CDR3 has 16 amino acids. Germline CDR1 is MDHEN and CDR2 is SYDVKM. V shed 5 bases, J shed 5 bases, and the junction held 12 bases outside the gene matches. CDR3 in amino acids: CASSLDLAGAPNEQYF. DNA of the CDR3: TGTGCCAGCAGTCTCGATCTAGCGGGAGCCCCCAACGAGCAGTACTTC.

Only one count was recorded for this clone. The genes are TRBV7-9 and TRBJ2-1; 15 bases line up with TRBD2. With 5 bases clipped from V and 1 base from J, the junction kept 6 bases outside the gene matches. CDR3 length: 18 amino acids. Germline V lookup: CDR1 SEHNR, CDR2 FQNEAQ (reference sequence). This CDR3 reads CASSTPGLAGGSYNEQFF. The CDR3 DNA sequence: TGTGCCAGCAGCACGCCGGGACTAGCGGGAGGATCCTACAATGAGCAGTTCTTC.

CDR3 in DNA: TGTGCCAGCAGTCTAACAGGGGGGAGTGAAAAACTGTTTTTT. It specifies CASSLTGGSEKLFF. The J gene is TRBJ1-4, the V gene TRBV2; 8 bases agree with TRBD1. CDR3 length: 14 residues. Trimming removed 5 bases from V and 7 bases from J; junction bases left unmatched: 6. Per germline, CDR1 SNHLY and CDR2 FYNNEI. Complete variable domain (other parts from reference TRBV2 and TRBJ1-4): EPEVTQTPSHQVTQMGQEVILRCVPISNHLYFYWYRQILGQKVEFLVSFYNNEISEKSEIFDDQFSVERPDGSNFTLKIRSTKLEDSAMYFCASSLTGGSEKLFFGSGTQLSVL.

This sequence joins TRBV29-1 and TRBJ2-7, with D perhaps TRBD1 (5 bases). This CDR3 contains 14 residues. Trimming pared 4 bases from V and 0 bases from J, leaving 13 bases between. Germline CDR1 SQVTM, CDR2 ANQGSEA. CDR3 sequence reads: CSVATGLNSYEQYF. The CDR3 DNA follows: TGCAGCGTTGCTACAGGCCTCAACTCCTACGAGCAGTACTTC.

The chain combines TRBV7-9 with TRBJ1-2; weak D call: TRBD1 (5 bases). The CDR3 is made up of 17 amino acids. The V gene lost 1 base and the J gene lost 2 bases, with 17 bases spanning the gap. The germline V gene encodes CDR1 SEHNR and CDR2 FQNEAQ (reference sequence). The CDR3 reads CASSLVGLALRNYGYTF. In nucleotides, the CDR3 is TGTGCCAGCAGCTTAGTGGGGCTGGCTCTACGAAACTATGGCTACACCTTC.